The 10 T cell receptor beta chains in this list originate from one sample, sequenced in a study of T cell responses to AZD1222 COVID-19 vaccine. Assay: immunoSEQ multiplex PCR; the TCRdb copy retains only in-frame clones and omits some. The profile shows 110,000 to 150,000 clones, 93% of them singletons. This sample comprised peripheral blood, obtained on day 0 of MenACWY control vaccination. The source of these receptors is an adult in good health.

J is TRBJ1-5 and V is TRBV6-5; D gene ambiguous. The CDR3 has 13 residues. Germline lookup yields CDR1 MNHEY and CDR2 SVGAGI. The V gene lost 6 bases and the J gene lost 6 bases, with 12 bases spanning the gap. The CDR3 region is CASREISGQPQHF. As DNA, the CDR3 is TGTGCCAGCAGGGAGATTAGCGGTCAGCCCCAGCATTTT.

The chain couples TRBV4-3 to TRBJ2-1, with D possibly TRBD1 on 6 matching bases. Trimming removed 0 bases at V and 3 bases at J, with 12 bases between. Germline CDR1 LGHNA, CDR2 YSLEER. The CDR3 is made up of 16 amino acids. In DNA form, the CDR3 reads TGCGCCAGCAGCCAAGATCGGACAGAGGTCTACAATGAGCAGTTCTTC. Residues: CASSQDRTEVYNEQFF.

The J gene is TRBJ2-3, the V gene TRBV6-2 or TRBV6-3; weak D call: TRBD1 (6 bases). This CDR3 has 14 amino acids. Germline CDR1 reads MNHEY; CDR2 reads SVGEGT. V was cut by 2 bases and J by 4 bases, with 10 bases left in between. The CDR3 bases are TGTGCCAGCAGTTACATACAGGGATCAGATACGCAGTATTTT. It codes for CASSYIQGSDTQYF.

The chain carries TRBV7-2 and TRBJ2-1; D ambiguous. With 2 bases removed from V and 9 bases from J, the gap between germline ends came to 5 bases. The germline V gene has CDR1 SGHTA and CDR2 FQGNSA. This CDR3 spans 11 amino acids. The CDR3: CASSLLAEQFF. The CDR3 bases are TGTGCCAGCAGCTTACTCGCTGAGCAGTTCTTC.

The rearrangement uses TRBV19 and TRBJ2-7, with D possibly matching TRBD1 (6 bases). The V and J ends lost 2 bases and 3 bases respectively, with 14 bases between them. The V gene's germline CDR1 is LNHDA and CDR2 SQIVND (reference sequence). This CDR3 comprises 15 residues. The CDR3 loop is CASSIRRDTDYEQYF. The CDR3 nucleotides read TGTGCCAGTAGTATACGCAGGGACACCGACTACGAGCAGTACTTC.

As DNA, the CDR3 is TGTGCCAGCTCACCTAGACAAGATCTAGCTTTCTTT. Translation: CASSPRQDLAFF. The chain links TRBV18 to TRBJ1-1; D not certain. The CDR3 length is 12 residues. In germline, CDR1 is KGHSH, CDR2 LQKENI. With 3 bases removed from V and 10 bases from J, the gap between germline ends came to 12 bases.

The chain couples TRBV7-8 to TRBJ2-5; TRBD2 is a possible D gene (6 bases). The CDR3 is 14 residues long. Trimming took off 1 base at V and 4 bases at J, with 10 bases between the two ends. Germline values: CDR1 SGHVS, CDR2 FQNEAQ. Written as DNA, the CDR3 is TGTGCCAGCAGCTTAGATCCGGGAGCAGAGACCCAGTACTTC. Translation: CASSLDPGAETQYF.

This chain links TRBV5-8 with TRBJ1-4, with TRBD1 matching 9 bases. V lost 1 base and J lost 5; bases outside the gene matches: 3. In germline, CDR1 is SGHTS, CDR2 YDEGEE. CDR3 length: 15 amino acids. In nucleotides, the CDR3 is TGTGCCAGCAGCTTGTTGGGGACAGGGAATGAAAAACTGTTTTTT. It codes for CASSLLGTGNEKLFF.

The gene calls are TRBV30 and TRBJ1-1; the match to TRBD1 covers 10 bases. The length of the CDR3 is 15 residues. CDR1 and CDR2 from the germline V gene are GTSNPN and SVGIG (reference sequence). V lost 4 bases and J lost 6; bases outside the gene matches: 11. CDR3: CAWNWGDRGSAEAFF. In nucleotides, the CDR3 is TGTGCCTGGAACTGGGGGGACAGGGGTTCCGCTGAAGCTTTCTTT.

As regards this clone: This sample includes further DNA sequences coding for the same CDR3. This chain connects TRBV6-5 to TRBJ2-6, with D unresolved. From germline, CDR1 is MNHEY and CDR2 SVGAGI. The CDR3 loop spans 15 amino acids. Trimming stripped 2 bases from V and 2 bases from J, with 7 bases between. CDR3 sequence reads: CASSYSQAGANVLTF. CDR3 sequence (DNA): TGTGCCAGCAGTTACAGTCAGGCTGGGGCCAACGTCCTGACTTTC.